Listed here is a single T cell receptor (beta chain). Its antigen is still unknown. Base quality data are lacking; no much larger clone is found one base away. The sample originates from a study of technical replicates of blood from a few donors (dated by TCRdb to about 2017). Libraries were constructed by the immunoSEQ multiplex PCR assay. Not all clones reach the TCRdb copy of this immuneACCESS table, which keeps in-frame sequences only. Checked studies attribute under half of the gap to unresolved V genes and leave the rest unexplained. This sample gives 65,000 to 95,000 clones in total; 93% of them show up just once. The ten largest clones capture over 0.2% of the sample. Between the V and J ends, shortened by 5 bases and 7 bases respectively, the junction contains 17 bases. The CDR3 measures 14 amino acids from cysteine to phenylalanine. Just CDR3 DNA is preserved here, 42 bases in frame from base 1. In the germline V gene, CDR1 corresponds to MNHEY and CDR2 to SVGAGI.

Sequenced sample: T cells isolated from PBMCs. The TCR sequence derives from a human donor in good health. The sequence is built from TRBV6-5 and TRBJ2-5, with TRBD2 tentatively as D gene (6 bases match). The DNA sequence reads TGTGCCAGCAGTCCGGATTGGGGGGTAGGGACCCAGTACTTC. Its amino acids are CASSPDWGVGTQYF.